This T cell receptor (beta chain) was sequenced for a study of T cells in Graves' hyperthyroidism and ophthalmopathy. RNA transcripts yielded amplified TCR beta CDR3 regions. HTBI primers were employed in a first-round RT-PCR of the TCR CDR3. TCRdb called the multiplex PCR reads again in MiXCR, with one record for every CDR3 protein. The table includes about 270,000 distinct CDR3 sequences, less than 30% detected once. The trim removed 6 bases at V and 3 bases at J, leaving 6 bases unmatched. The germline V gene encodes CDR1 SEHNR and CDR2 FQNEAQ (reference sequence). CDR3 size: 15 residues. This clonotype was picked up many times.

The sequence was collected from a man in his forties with Graves' hyperthyroidism that later progressed to Graves' ophthalmopathy. Material for sequencing was blood. The V and J genes are TRBV7-9 and TRBJ1-2; 11 positions match TRBD1. CDR3 region: CASSPDRGRDYGYTF. For the CDR3, the DNA is TGTGCCAGCAGTCCGGACAGGGGGCGCGACTATGGCTACACCTTC.